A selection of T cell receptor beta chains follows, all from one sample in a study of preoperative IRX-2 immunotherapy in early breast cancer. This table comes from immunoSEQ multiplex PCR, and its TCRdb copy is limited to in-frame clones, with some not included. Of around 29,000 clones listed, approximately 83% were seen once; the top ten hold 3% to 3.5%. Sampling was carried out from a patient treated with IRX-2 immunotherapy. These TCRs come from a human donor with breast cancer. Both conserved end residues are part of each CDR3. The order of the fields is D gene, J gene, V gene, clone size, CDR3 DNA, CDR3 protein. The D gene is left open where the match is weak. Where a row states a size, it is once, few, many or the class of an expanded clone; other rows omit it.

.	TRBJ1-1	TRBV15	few	TGTGCCACCAGCAGAGAACGAGGGTTGAACACTGAAGCTTTCTTT	CATSRERGLNTEAFF
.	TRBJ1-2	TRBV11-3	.	TGTGCCAGCAGTCAACCGGGGGTTCACTATGGCTACACCTTC	CASSQPGVHYGYTF
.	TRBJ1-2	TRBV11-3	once	TGTGCCAGCAGGTCCGGAATGGACAGTAATAACTATGGCTACACCTTC	CASRSGMDSNNYGYTF
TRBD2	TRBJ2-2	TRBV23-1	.	TGCGCCAGCAGCCAAGAGCCAGGGGGCACTAGCGGGAGGTCCGGGGAGCTGTTTTTT	CASSQEPGGTSGRSGELFF
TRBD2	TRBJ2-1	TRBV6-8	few	TGTGCCAGCAGACATGGACTAGCGGACTACAATGAGCAGTTCTTC	CASRHGLADYNEQFF
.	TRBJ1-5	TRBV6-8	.	TGTGCCAGCAGTAATGGACGGTATAGCAATCAGCCCCAGCATTTT	CASSNGRYSNQPQHF
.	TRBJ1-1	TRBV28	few	TGTGCCAGCAGTTTGAGGACAGTCCTCCCATCCTTTATGAACACTGAAGCTTTCTTT	CASSLRTVLPSFMNTEAFF
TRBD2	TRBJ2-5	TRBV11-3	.	TGTGCCAGCAGCGATTGGACTAGCGGGAGAGGGGGGGCCCAAGAGACCCAGTACTTC	CASSDWTSGRGGAQETQYF
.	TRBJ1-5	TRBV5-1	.	TGCGCCAGCAGCTTGGAGGGTGGCAATCAGCCCCAGCATTTT	CASSLEGGNQPQHF
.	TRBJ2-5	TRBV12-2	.	TGTGCCATCCGGACTAGCGGGAGAGGGGGAGAGACCCAGTACTTC	CAIRTSGRGGETQYF
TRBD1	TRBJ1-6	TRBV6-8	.	TGTGCCAGCAGTTTTCAGGGGGTTCATTCACCCCTCCACTTT	CASSFQGVHSPLHF
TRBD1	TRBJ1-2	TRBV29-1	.	TGCAGCGTGGGACAGGCGAACTATGGCTACACCTTC	CSVGQANYGYTF
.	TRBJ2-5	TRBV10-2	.	TGCGCCAGCATAGAGGCAGTGGGCCCCCAAGAGACCCAGTACTTC	CASIEAVGPQETQYF
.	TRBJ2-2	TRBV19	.	TGTGCCACTAGAACGGGGCGAGGCACCGGGGAGCTGTTTTTT	CATRTGRGTGELFF
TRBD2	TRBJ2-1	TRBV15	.	TGTGCCACCAGCACCACGACTAGCGGGAGGGACACTGAGCAGTTCTTC	CATSTTTSGRDTEQFF
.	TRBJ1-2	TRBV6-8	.	TGTGCCAGCAGTCGGACGGAGAACTATGGCTACACCTTC	CASSRTENYGYTF
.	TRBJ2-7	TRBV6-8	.	TGTGCCAGCAGCGAACTCGGTACCTACGAGCAGTACTTC	CASSELGTYEQYF
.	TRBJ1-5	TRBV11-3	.	TGTGCCAGCAGCTTAGGGGGGGGTTCCGATCAGCCCCAGCATTTT	CASSLGGGSDQPQHF
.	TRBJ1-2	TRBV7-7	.	TGTGCCAGCAGCCCGGGACGGATCGGCCTCTATGATGGCTACACCTTC	CASSPGRIGLYDGYTF
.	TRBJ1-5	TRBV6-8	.	TGTGCCAGCAGTCCAGCAGGCTCCAATCAGCCCCAGCATTTT	CASSPAGSNQPQHF
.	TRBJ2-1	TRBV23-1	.	TGCGCCAGCAGCCATTTCCTGGGGACCTCCTACAATGAGCAGTTCTTC	CASSHFLGTSYNEQFF
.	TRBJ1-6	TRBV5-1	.	TGCGCCAGCAGCTTGGAGCAGGGGATTTCGGCCCTCCACTTT	CASSLEQGISALHF
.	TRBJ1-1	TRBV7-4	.	TGTGCCAGCAGCTTAGAGGGTTCAGGGACTGAAGCTTTCTTT	CASSLEGSGTEAFF
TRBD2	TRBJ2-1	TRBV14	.	TGTGCCAGCAGCCTACTAGCGATATCCTACAATGAGCAGTTCTTC	CASSLLAISYNEQFF
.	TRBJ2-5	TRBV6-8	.	TGTGCCAGCAGTTACTTGTCGGCACGCGGGAAGACCCAGTACTTC	CASSYLSARGKTQYF
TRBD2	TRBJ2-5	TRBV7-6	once	TGTGCCAGCAGCTTAAGTACTAGCGGGAGGGAGACCCAGTACTTC	CASSLSTSGRETQYF
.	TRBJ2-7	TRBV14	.	TGTGCCAGCAGCCTACGGGGAAAATGGGGAGCCTACGAGCAGTACTTC	CASSLRGKWGAYEQYF
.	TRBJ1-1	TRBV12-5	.	TGTGCTAGTGGTTTGGCGGCGGGACCCCGGAACACTGAAGCTTTCTTT	CASGLAAGPRNTEAFF
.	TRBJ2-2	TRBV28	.	TGTGCCAGCAGCCTCTCTCCAGACACCGGGGAGCTGTTTTTT	CASSLSPDTGELFF
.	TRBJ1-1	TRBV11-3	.	TGTGCCAGCAGCTTAGGCCATCGGGACACTGAAGCTTTCTTT	CASSLGHRDTEAFF
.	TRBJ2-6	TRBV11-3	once	TGTGCCAGCAGCTTAGAAGGGGTAGGGGCCAACGTCCTGACTTTC	CASSLEGVGANVLTF
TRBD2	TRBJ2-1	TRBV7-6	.	TGTGCCAGCAGTCCCTCGCCGGGAGGCCTGAGCGCCAGCTCCTACAATGAGCAGTTCTTC	CASSPSPGGLSASSYNEQFF
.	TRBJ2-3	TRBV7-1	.	TGTGCCAGCAGCCCCGGGACTTCAGATACGCAGTATTTT	CASSPGTSDTQYF
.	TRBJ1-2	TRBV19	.	TGTGCCAGTAGTAGAAATGGGGCTTCCTATGGCTACACCTTC	CASSRNGASYGYTF
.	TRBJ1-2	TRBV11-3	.	TGTGCCAGCAGCCCTAGTGGGGGCCCGGTCGGTGGCTACACCTTC	CASSPSGGPVGGYTF
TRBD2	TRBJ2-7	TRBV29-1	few	TGCAGCGCGGGGCCCGGGAGGGGCGAGCAGTACTTC	CSAGPGRGEQYF
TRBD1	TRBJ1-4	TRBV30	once	TGTGCCTGGAGTGTACAATGGGGGAGGGGGCCATTTAATGAAAAACTGTTTTTT	CAWSVQWGRGPFNEKLFF
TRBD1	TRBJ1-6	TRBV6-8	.	TGTGCCAGCAGTTACTCCTACGACAGGGGTAATCCCCTCCACTTT	CASSYSYDRGNPLHF
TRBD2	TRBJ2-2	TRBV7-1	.	TGTGCCAGCAGCTTAGTTCTAGCGGGAGCTCCCGGGGAGCTGTTTTTT	CASSLVLAGAPGELFF
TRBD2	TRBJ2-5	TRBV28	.	TGTGCCAGCAGTTTGGTGCGGGGGGGCTCCCCGGACCAGTACTTC	CASSLVRGGSPDQYF
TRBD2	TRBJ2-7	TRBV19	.	TGTGCCAGTAGTATCCGGGGGGACGAGCAGTACTTC	CASSIRGDEQYF
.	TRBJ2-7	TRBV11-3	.	TGTGCCAGCAGCTCCAGGACAGAAACCTACGAGCAGTACTTC	CASSSRTETYEQYF
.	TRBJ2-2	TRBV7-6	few	TGTGCCAGCAGCTCCCCCCAGAAGGTAACCGCCGGGGAGCTGTTTTTT	CASSSPQKVTAGELFF
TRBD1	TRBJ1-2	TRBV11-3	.	TGTGCCAGCGGAAAGACAGGGGGCAACTATGGCTACACCTTC	CASGKTGGNYGYTF
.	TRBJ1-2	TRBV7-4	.	TGTGCCAGCAGCCCTCCAGGGCGCCCTAACTATGGCTACACCTTC	CASSPPGRPNYGYTF
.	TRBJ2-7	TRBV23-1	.	TGCGCCAGCAGCCAAGAGGACGGCTACGAGCAGTACTTC	CASSQEDGYEQYF
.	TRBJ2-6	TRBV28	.	TGTGCCAGCAGTTTAGGTGGGGCCAACGTCCTGACTTTC	CASSLGGANVLTF
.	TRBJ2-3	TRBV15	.	TGTGCCACCAGCGCCGGGGTGGACGCAGATACGCAGTATTTT	CATSAGVDADTQYF
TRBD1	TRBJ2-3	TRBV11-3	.	TGTGCCAGCAGCTACACAGGGGGTGAGACAGATACGCAGTATTTT	CASSYTGGETDTQYF
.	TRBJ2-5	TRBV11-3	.	TGTGCCAGCAGCCAAATCCGGGACGATAGAGAGACCCAGTACTTC	CASSQIRDDRETQYF
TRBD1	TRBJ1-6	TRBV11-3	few	TGTGCCAGCAGCGCAAATAGGGGGGGGACAGGGTTCAATTCACCCCTCCACTTT	CASSANRGGTGFNSPLHF
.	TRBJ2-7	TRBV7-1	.	TGTGCCAGCAGCTCGCCGGGACTGCCCTACGAGCAGTACTTC	CASSSPGLPYEQYF
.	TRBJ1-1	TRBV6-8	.	TGTGCCAGCAGTAAGGGTCTGGGGGTCACTGAAGCTTTCTTT	CASSKGLGVTEAFF